This TCR beta chain was identified during a study of T-cell memory formation after mild COVID-19. Study observations and caveats: Nothing showed for sure that second-wave clones peaking on day 37 were SARS-CoV-2 specific. Cross-reactive memory appears to have joined, as suggested by some responding clones showing up in pre-infection memory. CD4+ bias marked clones expanding day 15 to 37, unlike balanced contracting clones.

Employing constant-segment primers, 5'RACE generated TCR alpha and TCR beta cDNA libraries bearing sample barcodes and UMIs. TCRdb analysed the 5' RACE reads with MiXCR anew, one entry per CDR3 protein. The sample has some 320,000 distinct CDR3 sequences, roughly an eighth seen once. The table lists this clonotype with a few counts. Its antigen is not identified. The J segment lost 7 bases and the V segment lost 6 bases, leaving 12 bases of the junction unmatched. This CDR3 is 15 amino acids long. Looked up from germline, CDR1 is MNHNS and CDR2 is SASEGT. The clonotype comes from a man aged 18-30 years who had mild COVID-19 (a few samples of this study predate the infection). Cell type and time point are not known. The chain joins TRBV6-1 to TRBJ2-1; 7 nucleotides match TRBD1. Sequencing was carried out using PBMCs or a T cell subset sorted from them (not recorded which). This CDR3 is CASSSNQQGLNEQFF. The CDR3 region has the DNA TGTGCCAGCAGCTCAAACCAACAGGGGTTGAATGAGCAGTTCTTC.